This T cell receptor (beta chain) emerged from a study of Graves' ophthalmopathy and Graves' hyperthyroidism. At the level of the study: If no ophthalmopathy appeared within 18 months of follow-up, hyperthyroidism was termed stable. General observations from the study: In blood appeared most of the expanded thyroid clonotypes whose frequency exceeded 0.001.

This clonotype was observed a few times. Antigen unknown. The length of the CDR3 is 16 residues. Germline values: CDR1 LGHNA, CDR2 YSLEER. Trimming pared 1 base from V and 0 bases from J, leaving 13 bases between. Amplification targeted the TCR beta CDR3 regions, with RNA transcripts as the source material. First-round RT-PCR relied on HTBI primers, and a second-round multiplex PCR came next. TCRdb passed the multiplex PCR reads through MiXCR, listing each CDR3 protein once. The table lists 1 million to 1.3 million distinct CDR3 sequences, less than 45% of them singletons. A diagnosis was made from clinical symptoms together with serum thyroxine, TRAb, thyroid ultrasound and orbital computed tomography.

The chain joins TRBV4-3 to TRBJ2-7; D remains unclear. The material sequenced was peripheral blood or thyroid tissue (not recorded which). The TCR comes from an adult man with Graves' hyperthyroidism. CDR3 bases: TGCGCCAGCAGCCAAGGTCGACATCCGAGCTCCTACGAGCAGTACTTC. Its protein is CASSQGRHPSSYEQYF.